These 4 T cell receptor beta chains share one sample of origin, sequenced in a study of regulatory T cells in long-lasting Graves disease. The time point denotes: newly diagnosed GD, antithyroid drugs for less than 3 months. RNA extracted from PBMCs served as the sequencing template. According to the study, TCR beta libraries were built with iRepertoire HTBI primers and CDR3-region Arm-PCR. TCRdb processed the multiplex PCR reads anew with MiXCR; each CDR3 protein has one entry. The sample holds some 500,000 distinct CDR3 sequences, less than 15% seen once. The same data also contributed to another study, on T cells in Graves' hyperthyroidism and ophthalmopathy.

This specimen was peripheral blood mononuclear cells (PBMCs), taken at new diagnosis, from a patient treated with antithyroid drugs. These receptor sequences come from a man aged 25-45 years with Graves disease.

This clonotype was counted many times. The chain recombines TRBV11-2 with TRBJ2-3; 10 bases match TRBD2. CDR1 is SGHAT and CDR2 is FQNNGV in the germline V gene. With V trimmed by 5 bases and J by 7 bases, 9 bases remained unmatched. This CDR3 spans 15 amino acids. The CDR3 is CASSPRLAGENTQYF. DNA for the CDR3: TGTGCCAGCAGCCCGAGACTAGCGGGCGAAAATACGCAGTATTTT.

As for this clonotype: A read error is possible here, since a much larger clone lies one base away. The J gene is TRBJ2-1, the V gene TRBV18; TRBD1 is a possible D gene (6 bases). The germline V gene has CDR1 KGHSH and CDR2 LQKENI. The CDR3 contains 14 residues. Trimming removed 1 base from V and 5 bases from J, with 9 bases in between. CDR3 in DNA: TGTGCCAGCTCACCACAGGACAGACACAATGAGCAGTTCTTC. Amino acid sequence: CASSPQDRHNEQFF.

This clonotype has just a few counts. V gene TRBV20-1 combines with J gene TRBJ2-3; possible D gene TRBD2, 6 bases. There are 14 residues in the CDR3. CDR1 and CDR2 (germline): DFQATT, SNEGSKA (reference sequence). Trimming pared 4 bases from V and 2 bases from J, leaving 13 bases between. CDR3 region: CSANRDSNTDTQYF. CDR3 in DNA: TGCAGTGCTAACCGGGACTCCAACACAGATACGCAGTATTTT.

A single count supports this clonotype. The V call is TRBV30, the J call TRBJ1-3; D remains unclear. Trimming pared 2 bases from V and 0 bases from J, leaving 5 bases between. The CDR3 runs 13 residues. Germline loops: CDR1 GTSNPN, CDR2 SVGIG (reference sequence). CDR3 nucleotides: TGTGCCTGGAGTTACAGCTCTGGAAACACCATATATTTT. Its protein product is CAWSYSSGNTIYF.